Detailed here is one T cell receptor (beta chain). Its antigen is unknown. The data derive from a study of T cell repertoires in cytomegalovirus infection. On the study more broadly: Matching HLA type and CMV infection were both indicated by public TCR beta signatures.

V shed 1 base and J shed 8 bases, with 20 bases lying between them. Germline V lookup: CDR1 SNHLY, CDR2 FYNNEI. The CDR3 has 16 residues. Study-level findings and limits: Public TCR beta family frequency separated CMV-and-HLA carriers, including in an independent cohort.

TCRdb itself ran the reads through MiXCR, one entry per CDR3 protein. The data contain about 890,000 distinct CDR3 sequences, 25% to 40% of them singletons. The sample in question was cultured CD8+ T cells from PBMCs, obtained from culture after CMV antigen stimulation. The source of this sequence is a human donor in good health (CMV status not recorded). Some clones in this sample may be carry-over from other donors' samples. This sequence joins TRBV2 and TRBJ1-2; D is possibly TRBD1 (5 bases). In DNA form, the CDR3 reads TGTGCCAGCAGTGAAGGCAGTCGCAGGGTTAGGGACGGCTACACCTTC. Translation: CASSEGSRRVRDGYTF.